This entry features one T cell receptor beta chain sequence. Germline CDR1 DFQATT, CDR2 SNEGSKA (reference sequence). This CDR3 has 14 residues. CD45RO-CCR7+CD27+CD95- characterized naive CD8+ T cells. The data are from a study of CXCR3-negative and CXCR3-positive naive CD8 T cells. Study overall: Overall TRB read output was 120 million to 150 million, and each library contained about 1.5 +/- 0.3 million reads.

The study made its TRB cDNA libraries by 5' RACE, adding UMI labels. TCRdb reanalyzed the 5' RACE reads and collapses them to one entry per CDR3 protein, without DNA. Its listing shows about 40,000 distinct CDR3 sequences. This sequence originates from a human donor in good health. Some clones in this sample may be carry-over from other donors' samples. V and J are TRBV20-1 and TRBJ2-2; the TCRdb D gene call, TRBD2, has no DNA to confirm it. The sequenced material came from naive CXCR3- CD8+ T cells from blood. Indicated subset: CD45RO-CCR7+CD27+CD95- naive CD8+ T cells lacking CXCR3 (TNR3-). This CDR3 reads CSARASGDTGELFF.